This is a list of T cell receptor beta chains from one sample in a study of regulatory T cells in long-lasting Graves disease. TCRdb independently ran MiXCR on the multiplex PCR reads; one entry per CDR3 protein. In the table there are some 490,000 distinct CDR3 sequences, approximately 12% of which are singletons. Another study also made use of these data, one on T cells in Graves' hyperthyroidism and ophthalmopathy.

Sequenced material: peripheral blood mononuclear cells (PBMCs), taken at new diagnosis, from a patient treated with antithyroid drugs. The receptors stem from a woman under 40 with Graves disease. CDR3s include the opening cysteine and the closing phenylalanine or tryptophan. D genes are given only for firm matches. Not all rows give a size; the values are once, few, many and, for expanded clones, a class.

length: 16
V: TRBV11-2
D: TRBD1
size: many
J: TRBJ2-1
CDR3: CASSLRADRVYNEQFF
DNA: TGTGCCAGCAGCTTAAGGGCCGACAGGGTCTACAATGAGCAGTTCTTC

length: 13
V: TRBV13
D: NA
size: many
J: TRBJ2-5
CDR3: CASSPRPGETQYF
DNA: TGTGCCAGCAGCCCAAGGCCAGGAGAGACCCAGTACTTC

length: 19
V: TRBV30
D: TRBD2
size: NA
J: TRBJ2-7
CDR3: CAWSFPGVAGALSSYEQYF
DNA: TGTGCCTGGAGTTTCCCCGGAGTAGCGGGAGCCTTAAGCTCCTACGAGCAGTACTTC

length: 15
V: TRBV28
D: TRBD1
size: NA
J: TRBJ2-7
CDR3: CASSSSTGVSYEQYF
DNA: TGTGCCAGCAGTTCCTCTACAGGGGTTTCCTACGAGCAGTACTTC

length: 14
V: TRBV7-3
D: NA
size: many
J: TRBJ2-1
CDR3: CASSYPPPRNEQFF
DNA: TGTGCCAGCAGCTACCCCCCCCCCCGCAATGAGCAGTTCTTC

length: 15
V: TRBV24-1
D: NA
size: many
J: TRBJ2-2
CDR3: CATSSGEGDTGELFF
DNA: TGTGCCACCAGTTCTGGTGAAGGGGACACCGGGGAGCTGTTTTTT

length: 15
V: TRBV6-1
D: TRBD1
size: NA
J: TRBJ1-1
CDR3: CASSENGHRGTEAFF
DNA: TGTGCCAGCAGTGAGAACGGACACAGGGGCACTGAAGCTTTCTTT

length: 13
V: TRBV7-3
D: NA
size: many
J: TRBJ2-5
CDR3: CASSRGAQETQYF
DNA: TGTGCCAGCAGTCGGGGGGCCCAAGAGACCCAGTACTTC

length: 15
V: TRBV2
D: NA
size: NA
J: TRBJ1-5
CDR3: CASSEHRAHNQPQHF
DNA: TGTGCCAGCAGTGAACACAGGGCCCACAATCAGCCCCAGCATTTT

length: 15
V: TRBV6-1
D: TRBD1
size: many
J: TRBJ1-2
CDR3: CASSAPGTGDFSYTF
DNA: TGTGCCAGCAGTGCCCCCGGGACAGGGGATTTCAGCTACACCTTC

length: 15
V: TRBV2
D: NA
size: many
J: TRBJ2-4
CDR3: CASTTFLGGKNIQYF
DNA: TGTGCCAGCACGACCTTTTTAGGAGGCAAAAACATTCAGTACTTC

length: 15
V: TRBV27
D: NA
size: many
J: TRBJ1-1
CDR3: CASSLSGTVNTEAFF
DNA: TGTGCCAGCAGTCTCTCCGGGACGGTGAACACTGAAGCTTTCTTT

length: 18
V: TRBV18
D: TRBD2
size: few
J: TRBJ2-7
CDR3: CASSRYTNLGLAGNEQYF
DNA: TGTGCCAGCTCTCGATACACCAATCTCGGACTAGCGGGAAACGAGCAGTACTTC

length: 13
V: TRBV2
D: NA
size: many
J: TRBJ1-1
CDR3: CATNRVENTEAFF
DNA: TGTGCCACGAACAGGGTGGAGAACACTGAAGCTTTCTTT

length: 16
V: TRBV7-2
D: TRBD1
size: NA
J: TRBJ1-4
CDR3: CASSLGWGTGFEKLFF
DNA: TGTGCCAGCAGCTTAGGTTGGGGGACAGGGTTTGAAAAACTGTTTTTT

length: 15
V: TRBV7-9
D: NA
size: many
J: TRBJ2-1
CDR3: CASSSTTRGTNEQFF
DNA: TGTGCCAGCAGCTCAACTACCCGGGGGACCAATGAGCAGTTCTTC

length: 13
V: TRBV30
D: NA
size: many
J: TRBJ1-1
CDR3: CAGFYFAGLRAFF
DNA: TGTGCCGGATTCTACTTTGCGGGACTACGAGCTTTCTTT

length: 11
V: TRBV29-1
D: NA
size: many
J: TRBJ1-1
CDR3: CSVGVDLEAFF
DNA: TGCAGCGTTGGAGTCGACTTGGAAGCTTTCTTT

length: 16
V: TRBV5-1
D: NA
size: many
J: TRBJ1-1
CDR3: CASSPQHGGVATEAFF
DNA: TGCGCCAGCAGCCCTCAGCACGGGGGGGTGGCAACTGAAGCTTTCTTT

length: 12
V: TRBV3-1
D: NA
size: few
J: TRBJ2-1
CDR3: CASCNYLNEQFF
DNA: TGTGCCAGCTGTAACTACCTCAATGAGCAGTTCTTC

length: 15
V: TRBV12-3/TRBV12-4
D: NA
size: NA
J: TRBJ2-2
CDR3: CASSFRPSKTGELFF
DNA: TGTGCCAGCAGTTTTCGCCCCAGCAAAACCGGGGAGCTGTTTTTT

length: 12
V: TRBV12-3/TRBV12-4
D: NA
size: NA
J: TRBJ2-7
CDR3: CASGSGRRLQYF
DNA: TGTGCCAGCGGGTCGGGGAGACGTCTGCAGTACTTC

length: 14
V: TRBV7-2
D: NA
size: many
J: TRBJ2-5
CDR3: CASSHGGLQETQYF
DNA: TGTGCCAGCAGCCACGGCGGCCTACAAGAGACCCAGTACTTC

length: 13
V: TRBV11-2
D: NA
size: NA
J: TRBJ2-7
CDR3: CASSRDSPYEQYF
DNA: TGTGCCAGCAGCCGGGATTCTCCCTACGAGCAGTACTTC

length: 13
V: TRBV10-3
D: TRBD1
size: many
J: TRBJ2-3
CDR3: CAIMRQGTDTQYF
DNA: TGTGCCATCATGAGACAGGGGACAGATACGCAGTATTTT

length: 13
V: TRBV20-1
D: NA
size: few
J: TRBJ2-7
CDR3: CSASILTGDGQYF
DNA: TGCAGTGCTAGTATCCTAACTGGGGACGGGCAGTACTTC

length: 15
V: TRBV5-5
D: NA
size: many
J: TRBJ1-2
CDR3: CASSDAGTMIYGYTF
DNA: TGTGCCAGCAGTGATGCAGGGACAATGATCTATGGCTACACCTTC

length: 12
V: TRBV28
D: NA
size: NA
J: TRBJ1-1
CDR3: CASSSRGRRAFF
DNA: TGTGCCAGCAGTTCTAGGGGACGCAGAGCTTTCTTT

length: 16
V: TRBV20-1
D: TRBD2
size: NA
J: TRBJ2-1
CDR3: CSARSPSGKRNNEQFF
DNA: TGCAGTGCTAGATCGCCTAGCGGCAAAAGGAACAATGAGCAGTTCTTC

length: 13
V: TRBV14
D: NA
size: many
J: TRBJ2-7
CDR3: CASSHPPGGEQYF
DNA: TGTGCCAGCAGCCATCCTCCCGGGGGTGAGCAGTACTTC

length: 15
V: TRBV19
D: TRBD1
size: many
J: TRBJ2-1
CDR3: CASSPGQSFPNEQFF
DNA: TGTGCCAGTAGTCCGGGACAGAGTTTCCCCAATGAGCAGTTCTTC

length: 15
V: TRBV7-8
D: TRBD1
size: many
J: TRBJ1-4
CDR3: CASGPGTATNEKLFF
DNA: TGTGCCAGCGGACCCGGGACAGCAACTAATGAAAAACTGTTTTTT

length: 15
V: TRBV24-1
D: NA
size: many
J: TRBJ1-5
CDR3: CATSDPGQSNQPQHF
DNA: TGTGCCACCAGTGACCCCGGACAGAGCAATCAGCCCCAGCATTTT

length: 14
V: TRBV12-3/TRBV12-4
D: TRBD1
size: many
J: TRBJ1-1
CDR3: CASSLWTGTPEAFF
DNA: TGTGCCAGCAGTTTATGGACAGGGACCCCTGAAGCTTTCTTT

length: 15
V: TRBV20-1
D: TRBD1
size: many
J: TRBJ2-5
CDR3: CSAPARDRGQETQYF
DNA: TGCAGTGCACCCGCTAGGGACAGAGGCCAAGAGACCCAGTACTTC

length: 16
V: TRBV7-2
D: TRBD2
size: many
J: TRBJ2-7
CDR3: CASSFNSGGGAYEQYF
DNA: TGTGCCAGCAGCTTCAATTCGGGAGGAGGGGCCTACGAGCAGTACTTC

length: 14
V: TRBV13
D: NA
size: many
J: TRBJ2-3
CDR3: CASSKRASADTQYF
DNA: TGTGCCAGCAGCAAGAGGGCCTCGGCAGATACGCAGTATTTT

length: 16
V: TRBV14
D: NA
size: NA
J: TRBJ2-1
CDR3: CASSPVGGTYVLEQFF
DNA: TGTGCCAGCAGCCCGGTTGGAGGGACCTACGTATTAGAGCAGTTCTTC

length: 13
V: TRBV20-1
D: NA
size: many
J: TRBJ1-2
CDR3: CSARDWAGDGYTF
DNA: TGCAGTGCTAGAGATTGGGCGGGGGATGGCTACACCTTC

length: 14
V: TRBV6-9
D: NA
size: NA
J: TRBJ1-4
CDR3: CASSYGGNSEKLFF
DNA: TGTGCCAGCAGTTACGGTGGGAATTCCGAAAAACTGTTTTTT

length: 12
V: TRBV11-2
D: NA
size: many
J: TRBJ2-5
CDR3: CASSENGDIQYF
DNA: TGTGCCAGCAGCGAAAATGGGGACATCCAGTACTTC

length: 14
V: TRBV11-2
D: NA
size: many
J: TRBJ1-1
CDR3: CASSFRQDNTEAFF
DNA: TGTGCCAGCAGCTTTCGACAGGACAACACTGAAGCTTTCTTT

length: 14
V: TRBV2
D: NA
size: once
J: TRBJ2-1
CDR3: CASTRDRLYNEQFF
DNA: TGTGCCAGCACCCGGGACCGTCTATACAATGAGCAGTTCTTC

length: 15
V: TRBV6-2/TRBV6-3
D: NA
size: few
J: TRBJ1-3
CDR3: CASSGQGYSGNTIYF
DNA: TGTGCCAGCAGTGGGCAGGGGTACTCTGGAAACACCATATATTTT

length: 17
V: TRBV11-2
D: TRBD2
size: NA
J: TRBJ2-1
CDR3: CASSLWGGLAGSVEQFF
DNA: TGTGCCAGCAGCTTATGGGGGGGACTAGCGGGATCGGTTGAGCAGTTCTTC

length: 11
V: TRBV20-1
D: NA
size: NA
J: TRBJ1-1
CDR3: CSAPKSTGAFF
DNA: TGCAGTGCACCGAAGTCTACGGGAGCTTTCTTT

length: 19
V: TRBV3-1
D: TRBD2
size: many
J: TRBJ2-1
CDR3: CASRLSGLAGTDSYNEQFF
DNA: TGTGCCAGCAGGCTATCGGGACTAGCGGGCACCGACTCCTACAATGAGCAGTTCTTC

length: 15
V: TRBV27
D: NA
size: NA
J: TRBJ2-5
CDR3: CASSSQAEPQETQYF
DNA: TGTGCCAGCAGCAGCCAAGCGGAACCTCAAGAGACCCAGTACTTC

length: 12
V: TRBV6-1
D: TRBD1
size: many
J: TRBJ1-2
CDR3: CASSRGFYGYTF
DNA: TGTGCCAGCAGCAGGGGGTTCTATGGCTACACCTTC